This TCR beta chain was profiled in a study of shared clonotypes between healthy human individuals. General study results and limits: Naive subsets, compared against memory subsets, generally had larger estimated richness values. Clonotype sharing among the donors was expected to vary with sequencing depth.

The CDR3 covers 17 residues. The germline V gene encodes CDR1 SNHLY and CDR2 FYNNEI. V was cut by 7 bases and J by 3 bases, with 24 bases left in between. Several immunoSEQ plates received, in even portions, the genomic DNA of each subset. Clones were read by immunoSEQ multiplex PCR, and TCRdb kept only the in-frame ones, dropping some. Among about 670,000 clones, about two thirds were seen once, and the ten largest hold 1.5% to 2%. Remarks on this clone: Antigen specificity is unknown.

The split of CD4+ cells yielded CD45RA+ naive and CD45RA-negative memory subsets. This chain joins TRBV2 and TRBJ1-2; no definite D call. The receptor comes from a woman in her twenties or thirties in good health. Input material: memory CD4+ T cells sorted from blood. The subset: CD45RA-negative fraction. The CDR3 bases are TGTGCCAGCAACGGGCTGTTTCGGGCCACGGAATACTATGGCTACACCTTC. Amino acid sequence: CASNGLFRATEYYGYTF.